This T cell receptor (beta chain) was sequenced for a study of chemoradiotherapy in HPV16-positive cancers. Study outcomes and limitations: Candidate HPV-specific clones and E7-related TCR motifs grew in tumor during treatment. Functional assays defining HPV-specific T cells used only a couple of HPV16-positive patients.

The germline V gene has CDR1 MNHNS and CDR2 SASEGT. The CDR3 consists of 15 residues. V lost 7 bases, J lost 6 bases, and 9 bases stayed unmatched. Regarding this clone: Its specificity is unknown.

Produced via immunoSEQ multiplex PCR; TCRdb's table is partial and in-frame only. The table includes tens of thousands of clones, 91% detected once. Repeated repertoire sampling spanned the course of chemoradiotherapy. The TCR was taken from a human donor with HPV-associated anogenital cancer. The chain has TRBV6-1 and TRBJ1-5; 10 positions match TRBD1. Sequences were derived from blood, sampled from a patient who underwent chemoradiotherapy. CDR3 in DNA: TGTGCCAGCACCCCCCGGGACAGGGGCGCTCAGCCCCAGCATTTT. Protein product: CASTPRDRGAQPQHF.